Below are 24 T cell receptor beta chains sequenced from a single sample in a study of tumor-infiltrating lymphocytes in primary liver carcinoma. From about 19-30 mg of unsorted bulk tissue, DNA and RNA were co-extracted together. The researchers produced TCR beta cDNA from 500 ng total RNA with a constant-region primer. Nested multiplex PCR, run for three rounds with slightly modified ARM-PCR, yielded TCR beta libraries. PCR rounds one and two used TRBV1-TRBV30 forward primers with a C-beta reverse primer for roughly 10 cycles each. TCRdb itself ran the multiplex PCR reads through MiXCR, one entry per CDR3 protein. The sample contains about 120,000 distinct CDR3 sequences, around 70% of which appear only once. The sequenced sample consisted of tumor-adjacent normal liver tissue. The receptor source for this set is a woman aged 60-70 years with primary liver carcinoma and hepatitis B virus infection.

Remarks on this clonotype: At one end, the junction sequence differs from germline, possibly due to a read error. The chain joins TRBV12-3 or TRBV12-4 to TRBJ2-6; D is perhaps TRBD1 (5 bases). The CDR3 is made up of 15 amino acids. The CDR3, as DNA: TGTGCCAGCAGTCCCAGGGTAGTTGGGACCAACGTCCTGACTTTC. Amino acids: CASSPRVVGTNVLTF.

This clonotype was seen only once. This is likely a read error, given that the CDR3 carries no conserved phenylalanine or tryptophan at its end. V usage is TRBV11-1 and J usage is TRBJ2-1; TRBD2 matches 8 bases. Germline values: CDR1 SGHAT, CDR2 FQDESV (reference sequence). The length of the CDR3 is 16 residues. The CDR3 sequence: CGSSLEIAGSYNEQFS. The DNA of the CDR3 is TGTGGCAGCAGCTTAGAAATAGCGGGGAGCTACAATGAGCAGTTCTCC.

Details on this clonotype: A much larger clonotype is one base distant, so this may be a read error. V usage is TRBV5-1 and J usage is TRBJ2-7; the D gene could be TRBD1 or TRBD2 (5 bases each). There are 14 residues in the CDR3. From germline, CDR1 is SGHRS and CDR2 YFSETQ. In DNA form, the CDR3 reads TGCGCCAGCATCTTGGGGGACGCGGGCTACGAGCAGTACTTC. The encoded protein is CASILGDAGYEQYF.

This sequence joins TRBV5-1 and TRBJ2-7, with a tentative D call TRBD1 (5 bases). CDR3 size: 14 residues. V lost 0 bases and J 7 bases, leaving 14 bases between the germline ends. CDR1 is SGHRS, CDR2 YFSETQ, per germline. For the CDR3, the DNA is TGCGCCAGCAGCTTGGACAGGTTTCGGCAAGAGCAGTACTTC. It specifies CASSLDRFRQEQYF.

With respect to this clonotype: It may be a read error: a sequence one base away is much more abundant. CDR3 sequence (DNA): TGTGCCTGGAGTGGCCAGACAGGGAGCTCATGGGGTAATGAAGCTATCTTT. It translates to CAWSGQTGSSWGNEAIF. The V and J genes are TRBV30 and TRBJ1-1; 7 positions match TRBD1. This CDR3 has 17 residues. Germline assignment: CDR1 GTSNPN and CDR2 SVGIG (reference sequence).

The chain is built from TRBV5-4 and TRBJ2-7; D unresolved. Trimming pared 0 bases from V and 6 bases from J, leaving 7 bases between. Germline V gives CDR1 SGHNT, CDR2 YYREEE (reference sequence). The CDR3 consists of 12 residues. As DNA, the CDR3 is TGTGCCAGCAGCTTGGGGACCAGCGAGCAGTACTTC. Amino acid sequence: CASSLGTSEQYF. Looking up the rest from reference TRBV5-4 and TRBJ2-7 gives the full variable domain: ETGVTQSPTHLIKTRGQQVTLRCSSQSGHNTVSWYQQALGQGPQFIFQYYREEENGRGNFPPRFSGLQFPNYSSELNVNALELDDSALYLCASSLGTSEQYFGPGTRLTVT.

The gene calls are TRBV6-5 and TRBJ2-1; 10 bases are shared with TRBD2. V was pared by 9 bases and J by 7 bases, with 12 bases of the junction left unmatched. Germline V gene data show CDR1 as MNHEY and CDR2 as SVGAGI. There are 15 residues in the CDR3. The CDR3 spells CASSTLAGMGNEQFF. For the CDR3, the DNA is TGTGCCAGTAGCACACTAGCGGGAATGGGTAATGAGCAGTTCTTC.

This clonotype was counted at least ten times. The V and J genes are TRBV5-4 and TRBJ2-1; D tentatively fits TRBD1 or TRBD2 (5 bases each). Germline V gives CDR1 SGHNT, CDR2 YYREEE (reference sequence). The CDR3 is 15 residues long. The germline V and J ends were trimmed by 3 bases and 5 bases, with 15 bases remaining between them. DNA of the CDR3: TGTGCCAGCAGCTCCCGCTGGGACCCGGACAATGAGCAGTTCTTC. Its protein product is CASSSRWDPDNEQFF. The variable domain in full, completed from reference TRBV5-4 and TRBJ2-1, reads ETGVTQSPTHLIKTRGQQVTLRCSSQSGHNTVSWYQQALGQGPQFIFQYYREEENGRGNFPPRFSGLQFPNYSSELNVNALELDDSALYLCASSSRWDPDNEQFFGPGTRLTVL.

Worth noting for this clonotype: A single base separates this from a much larger clone, so it may be a read error. The chain uses TRBV12-3 or TRBV12-4 and TRBJ2-2; D ambiguous. The CDR3 is 12 residues long. The DNA of the CDR3 is TGTGTCAGCAGCCGAAACACCGGGGAGCTGTTTTTT. It translates to CVSSRNTGELFF.

With respect to this clonotype: Since the CDR3 does not end with the conserved phenylalanine or tryptophan, this likely comes from a read error. V and J are TRBV29-1 and TRBJ2-1; 7 bases are shared with TRBD1. The CDR3 runs to 15 residues. Germline CDR1 SQVTM, CDR2 ANQGSEA. The CDR3 is CSVPEGAVAYSEQFL. The CDR3 DNA reads TGCAGCGTTCCCGAGGGGGCAGTGGCCTACAGTGAGCAGTTCCTC.

This rearrangement joins TRBV11-2 to TRBJ2-1; D not certain. This CDR3 region has 17 residues. Germline CDR1 SGHAT, CDR2 FQNNGV. CDR3 in DNA: TGTCCCGGCAGCCTTACCCCACTGAGGAGCTCCTACAATGAGCAGTTCTTC. Translated: CPGSLTPLRSSYNEQFF.

This clonotype occurred once. This is likely a read error, given that the CDR3 carries no conserved phenylalanine or tryptophan at its end. This rearrangement joins TRBV29-1 to TRBJ2-7; D ambiguous. Looked up from germline, CDR1 is SQVTM and CDR2 is ANQGSEA. The CDR3 totals 12 residues. The ends were cut back, 8 bases at V and 0 bases at J, with 11 bases in the middle. The CDR3 loop is CSIGVSSYEQYL. CDR3 sequence (DNA): TGCAGCATTGGGGTTTCCTCCTACGAGCAGTACCTC.

This clonotype was found a few times. The chain links TRBV7-9 to TRBJ2-7, with TRBD1 matching over 9 bases. The CDR3 spans 14 residues. Germline V gives CDR1 SEHNR, CDR2 FQNEAQ (reference sequence). V was pared by 5 bases and J by 3 bases, with 5 bases of the junction left unmatched. Here the CDR3 reads CASSPQGAFYEQYF. For the CDR3, the DNA is TGTGCCAGCAGCCCACAGGGGGCTTTCTACGAGCAGTACTTC.

The sample holds a few counts of this clonotype. A much larger clone sits a single nucleotide away, making a read error possible. The V gene is TRBV6-6, the J gene TRBJ1-3; D is perhaps TRBD1 (5 bases). Trimming removed 6 bases from V and 0 bases from J, with 9 bases in between. Germline-derived CDR1 and CDR2 are MNHNY and SVGAGI (reference sequence). The CDR3 consists of 14 residues. The chain's CDR3 is CASRAQDSGNTIYF. For the CDR3, the DNA is TGTGCCAGCAGGGCACAGGACTCTGGAAACACCATATATTTT.

A remark on this clonotype: An end of the junction differs from the germline gene, which may be a read error. The J gene is TRBJ2-3, the V gene TRBV12-3 or TRBV12-4; 8 bases match TRBD1. The CDR3 is made up of 17 amino acids. CDR3 in amino acids: CASRISGTGIGTGTQYF. The DNA for the CDR3 is TGTGCCAGCAGGATATCCGGGACAGGCATTGGAACAGGTACGCAGTATTTT.

To note about this clonotype: With a much larger clone just one base away, this may be a read error. The rearrangement uses TRBV5-4 and TRBJ2-3, with D uncertain. Germline V gene sequence: CDR1 SGHNT, CDR2 YYREEE (reference sequence). The CDR3 runs to 13 residues. Trimming shortened V by 6 bases and J by 2 bases, and 10 bases separated the two germline ends. The CDR3 loop is CASNWKFTDTQYF. CDR3 sequence (DNA): TGTGCCAGCAACTGGAAGTTCACAGATACGCAGTATTTT. Together with reference TRBV5-4 and TRBJ2-3, the CDR3 gives the full variable domain: ETGVTQSPTHLIKTRGQQVTLRCSSQSGHNTVSWYQQALGQGPQFIFQYYREEENGRGNFPPRFSGLQFPNYSSELNVNALELDDSALYLCASNWKFTDTQYFGPGTRLTVL.

With regard to this clonotype: This could be a read error, since a much larger clone is one nucleotide away. The rearrangement links TRBV5-4 to TRBJ2-7; D unclear. The CDR3 consists of 15 residues. Germline V gene lookup returns CDR1 SGHNT and CDR2 YYREEE (reference sequence). The V end lost 4 bases, the J end lost 0 bases, and 14 bases lay between the germline ends. CDR3 nucleotide sequence: TGTGCCAGCAGCACACCCGACACTCGCTCCTACGAGCAGTACTTC. It codes for CASSTPDTRSYEQYF.

On this clonotype itself: One junction end does not reproduce the germline sequence, and a read error may be involved. This sequence joins TRBV11-2 and TRBJ1-6; the D gene is possibly TRBD1 (5 bases). Germline assignment: CDR1 SGHAT and CDR2 FQNNGV. The CDR3 is 15 residues long. The CDR3 here is CISSLETGGNSPLQF. CDR3 sequence (DNA): TGTATCAGCAGCTTAGAAACAGGAGGCAATTCACCCCTCCAGTTT.

This clonotype was seen many times. The V call is TRBV11-2, the J call TRBJ1-6, with D possibly being TRBD1 (5 bases). The CDR3 length is 13 residues. V was pared by 4 bases and J by 8 bases, with 9 bases between. Germline-derived CDR1 and CDR2 are SGHAT and FQNNGV. This CDR3 reads CASSYDSYSPLHF. CDR3 bases: TGTGCCAGCAGCTACGACAGTTATTCACCCCTCCACTTT. The variable domain in full, completed from reference TRBV11-2 and TRBJ1-6, reads EAGVAQSPRYKIIEKRQSVAFWCNPISGHATLYWYQQILGQGPKLLIQFQNNGVVDDSQLPKDRFSAERLKGVDSTLKIQPAKLEDSAVYLCASSYDSYSPLHFGNGTRLTVT.

This clonotype was detected only once. A much larger clone differs by one base, so this may be a read error. The DNA is omitted, as the CDR3 cannot be located on it reliably, and the CDR3 follows TCRdb's listing. The CDR3 region is CASSLVASGSDELFF. V and J are TRBV7-9 and TRBJ2-1; TRBD2 is the table's D call and was not checked against the DNA. The CDR3 is made up of 15 amino acids, end residues included. Germline V gene sequence: CDR1 SEHNR, CDR2 FQNEAQ (reference sequence).

Note on this clonotype: A much larger clone differs by one base, so this may be a read error. The chain has TRBV5-5 and TRBJ2-7; 7 bases fit TRBD2. The CDR3 spans 14 residues. V lost 1 base and J lost 5; bases outside the gene matches: 6. Germline V lookup: CDR1 SGHKS, CDR2 YYEKEE (reference sequence). This chain's CDR3 is CASSLFAGVDEQYF. As DNA, the CDR3 is TGTGCCAGCAGCTTGTTCGCGGGAGTCGACGAGCAGTACTTC.

A word on this clonotype: One junction end does not reproduce the germline sequence, and a read error may be involved. The chain has TRBV12-3 or TRBV12-4 and TRBJ2-7; 7 bases match TRBD1. This CDR3 spans 15 amino acids. The CDR3 is CASSPAGGRPYEQCF. The CDR3 DNA reads as TGTGCCAGCAGTCCCGCAGGGGGTCGACCCTACGAGCAGTGCTTC.

There are a few counts of this clonotype. The gene calls are TRBV7-8 and TRBJ2-3, with D unclear. From germline, CDR1 is SGHVS and CDR2 FQNEAQ. CDR3 size: 14 residues. V lost 7 bases and J 2 bases, leaving 13 bases between the germline ends. CDR3 DNA sequence: TGTGCCAGCAACCGTCTTGGGGTCACAGATACGCAGTATTTT. Amino acid sequence: CASNRLGVTDTQYF.

V gene TRBV7-3 combines with J gene TRBJ2-5, with TRBD1 matching over 8 bases. The CDR3 runs to 14 residues. CDR1 SGHTA and CDR2 FQGTGA come from the germline V gene. V lost 5 bases and J lost 3; bases outside the gene matches: 5. Written as DNA, the CDR3 is TGTGCCAGCAGCCAGACAGGGGCTAAAGAGACCCAGTACTTC. Translated: CASSQTGAKETQYF.